This TCR beta chain was captured by sequencing in a study of control samples from healthy donors and cancer patients. Germline V lookup: CDR1 LNHDA, CDR2 SQIVND (reference sequence). The CDR3 runs to 15 residues. Deletions cut 7 bases from V and 2 bases from J, with 15 bases between. The repertoire was sequenced with immunoSEQ multiplex PCR; TCRdb's copy has only in-frame clones and lacks some. The repertoire includes around 180,000 clones, approximately 86% of them detected once, and around 5% sits in the top ten. The chain is built from TRBV19 and TRBJ1-5; unclear D gene. Source material: blood. The source of this sequence is a woman in her 30s in good health. Here the CDR3 DNA reads TGTGCCAGTACCTTAAATAACGGTGGCAATCAGCCCCAGCATTTT. Translating gives CASTLNNGGNQPQHF.